This T cell receptor beta chain was captured in a study of blood T cell repertoires in COVID-19. Background on the study: Whether acute or convalescent, the COVID-19 samples came from the United States, Italy and Spain. Nucleic acid was either cDNA or gDNA, and it came from T cells, B-cell-depleted T cells, or PBMCs.

Source study methods: Amplification of reference gene primers was used by the study to estimate nucleated cell counts. Libraries were prepared by immunoSEQ multiplex PCR; TCRdb keeps only in-frame clonotypes and omits some of them. V and J calls and clone size are as listed in that table; D and trimming were resolved from the DNA. The repertoire consists of roughly 98,000 clones, with roughly four fifths occurring once and the leading ten covering about 13%. Looked up from germline, CDR1 is MNHEY and CDR2 is SVGAGI. The length of the CDR3 is 12 residues. Trimming took 6 bases from V and 8 from J, leaving 13 bases between them. In this sample, this clone turned up once.

Input material: peripheral blood. This sequence joins TRBV6-5 and TRBJ1-2; D is unresolved. The receptor was isolated from a human donor in a cohort sampled during active COVID-19. In DNA form, the CDR3 reads TGTGCCAGCAGCCTCCCCGGGAGAGGCTACACCTTC. It is translated as CASSLPGRGYTF.